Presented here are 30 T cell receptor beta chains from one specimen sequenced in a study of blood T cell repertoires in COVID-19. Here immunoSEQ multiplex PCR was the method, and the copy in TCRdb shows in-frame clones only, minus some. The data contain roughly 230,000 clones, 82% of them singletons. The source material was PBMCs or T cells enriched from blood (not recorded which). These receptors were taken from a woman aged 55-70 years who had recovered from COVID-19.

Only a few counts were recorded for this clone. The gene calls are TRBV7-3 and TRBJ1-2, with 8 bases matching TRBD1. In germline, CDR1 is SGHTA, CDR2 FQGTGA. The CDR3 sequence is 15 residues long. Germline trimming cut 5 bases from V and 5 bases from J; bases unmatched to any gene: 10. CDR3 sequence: CASSISGTGLYGYTF. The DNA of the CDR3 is TGTGCCAGCAGCATCTCCGGGACAGGTCTTTATGGCTACACCTTC.

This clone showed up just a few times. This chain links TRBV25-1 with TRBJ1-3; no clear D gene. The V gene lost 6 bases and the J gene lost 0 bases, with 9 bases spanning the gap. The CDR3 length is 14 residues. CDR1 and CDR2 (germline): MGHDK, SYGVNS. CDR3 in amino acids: CASRAGSSGNTIYF. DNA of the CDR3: TGTGCCAGCAGGGCAGGAAGCTCTGGAAACACCATATATTTT.

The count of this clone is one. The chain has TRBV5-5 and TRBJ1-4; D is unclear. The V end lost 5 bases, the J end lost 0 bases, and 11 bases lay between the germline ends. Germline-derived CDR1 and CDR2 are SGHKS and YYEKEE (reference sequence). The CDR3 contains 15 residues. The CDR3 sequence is CASRLFWSTNEKLFF. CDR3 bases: TGTGCCAGCAGACTCTTTTGGTCAACTAATGAAAAACTGTTTTTT.

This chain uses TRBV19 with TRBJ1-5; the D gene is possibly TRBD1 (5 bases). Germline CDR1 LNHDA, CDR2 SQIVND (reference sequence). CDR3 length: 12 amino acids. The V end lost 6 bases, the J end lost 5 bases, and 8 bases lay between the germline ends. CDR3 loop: CASSLQDQPQHF. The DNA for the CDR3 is TGTGCCAGTAGCCTACAGGATCAGCCCCAGCATTTT. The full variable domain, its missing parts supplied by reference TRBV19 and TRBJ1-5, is DGGITQSPKYLFRKEGQNVTLSCEQNLNHDAMYWYRQDPGQGLRLIYYSQIVNDFQKGDIAEGYSVSREKKESFPLTVTSAQKNPTAFYLCASSLQDQPQHFGDGTRLSIL.

CDR3 protein: CATSRDRAPTALHF. The CDR3 coding sequence is TGTGCCACCTCCCGGGACAGGGCCCCTACCGCCCTCCACTTT. The chain carries TRBV27 and TRBJ1-6; 9 bases align to TRBD1. The CDR3 totals 14 residues. Germline V lookup: CDR1 MNHEY, CDR2 SMNVEV (reference sequence). The V segment lost 10 bases and the J segment 14 bases; nucleotides outside the gene matches: 15.

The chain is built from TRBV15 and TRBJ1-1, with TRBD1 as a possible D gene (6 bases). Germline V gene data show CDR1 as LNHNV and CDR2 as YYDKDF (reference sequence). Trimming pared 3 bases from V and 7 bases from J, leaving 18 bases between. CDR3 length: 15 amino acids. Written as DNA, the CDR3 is TGTGCCACCAGCAGGTTAGGTTTTTCGGACAGTGAAGCTTTCTTT. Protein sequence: CATSRLGFSDSEAFF.

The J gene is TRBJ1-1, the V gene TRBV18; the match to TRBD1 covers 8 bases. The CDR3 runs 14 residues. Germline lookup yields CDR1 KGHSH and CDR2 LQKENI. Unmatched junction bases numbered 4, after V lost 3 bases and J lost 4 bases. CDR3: CASSPSQGGTEAFF. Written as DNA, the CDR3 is TGTGCCAGCTCACCCTCACAGGGGGGCACTGAAGCTTTCTTT.

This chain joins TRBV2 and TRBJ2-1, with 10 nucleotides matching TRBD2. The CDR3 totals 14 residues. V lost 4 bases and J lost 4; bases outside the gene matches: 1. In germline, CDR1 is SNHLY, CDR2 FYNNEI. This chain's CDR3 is CASSVLAGYNEQFF. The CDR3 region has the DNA TGTGCCAGCAGTGTACTAGCGGGATACAATGAGCAGTTCTTC.

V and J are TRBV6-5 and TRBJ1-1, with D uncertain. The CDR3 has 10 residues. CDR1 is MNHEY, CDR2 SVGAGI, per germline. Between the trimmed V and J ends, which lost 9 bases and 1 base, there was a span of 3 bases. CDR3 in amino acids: CASRNTEAFF. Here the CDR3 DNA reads TGTGCCAGTCGGAACACTGAAGCTTTCTTT.

CDR3 coding DNA: TGTGCCAGCAGCATGACTAGCGGCAACAATGAGCAGTTCTTC. It specifies CASSMTSGNNEQFF. The chain recombines TRBV5-5 with TRBJ2-1, with 9 bases aligning to TRBD2. Germline assignment: CDR1 SGHKS and CDR2 YYEKEE (reference sequence). The CDR3 extends over 14 amino acids. V lost 4 bases and J lost 5; bases outside the gene matches: 4.

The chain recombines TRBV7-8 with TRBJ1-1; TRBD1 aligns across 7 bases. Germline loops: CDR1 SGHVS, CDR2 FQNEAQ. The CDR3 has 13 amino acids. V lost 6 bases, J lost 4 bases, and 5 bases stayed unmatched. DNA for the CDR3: TGTGCCAGCAGGATAGGGACAGTCACTGAAGCTTTCTTT. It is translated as CASRIGTVTEAFF.

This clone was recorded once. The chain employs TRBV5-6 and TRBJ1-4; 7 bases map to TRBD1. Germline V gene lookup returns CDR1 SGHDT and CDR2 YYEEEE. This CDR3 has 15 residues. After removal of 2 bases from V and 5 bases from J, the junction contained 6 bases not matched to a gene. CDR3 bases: TGTGCCAGCAGCTTTAATCCACAGGGGAATGAAAAACTGTTTTTT. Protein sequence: CASSFNPQGNEKLFF.

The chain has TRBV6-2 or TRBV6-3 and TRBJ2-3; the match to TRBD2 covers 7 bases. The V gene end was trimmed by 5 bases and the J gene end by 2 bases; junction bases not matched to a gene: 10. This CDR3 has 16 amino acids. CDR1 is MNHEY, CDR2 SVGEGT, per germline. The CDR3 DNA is TGTGCCAGCAGTCCACTCCGGACTAGGTCCACAGATACGCAGTATTTT. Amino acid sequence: CASSPLRTRSTDTQYF.

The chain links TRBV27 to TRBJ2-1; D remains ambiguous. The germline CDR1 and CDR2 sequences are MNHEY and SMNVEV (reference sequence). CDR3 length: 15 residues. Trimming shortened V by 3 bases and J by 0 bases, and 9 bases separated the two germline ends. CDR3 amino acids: CASSFAARSYNEQFF. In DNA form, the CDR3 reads TGTGCCAGCAGTTTTGCGGCCCGCTCCTACAATGAGCAGTTCTTC.

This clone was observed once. The CDR3 DNA reads as TGCGCCAGCAGGGTAGTAGGGGGGGCCCACAATGAGCAGTTCTTC. Translating gives CASRVVGGAHNEQFF. This rearrangement joins TRBV10-1 to TRBJ2-1, with D perhaps matching TRBD2 (7 bases). The CDR3 is made up of 15 amino acids. Trimming cost V 6 bases and J 5 bases, with 17 bases left between them. CDR1 is WNHNN, CDR2 SYGVQD, per germline (reference sequence).

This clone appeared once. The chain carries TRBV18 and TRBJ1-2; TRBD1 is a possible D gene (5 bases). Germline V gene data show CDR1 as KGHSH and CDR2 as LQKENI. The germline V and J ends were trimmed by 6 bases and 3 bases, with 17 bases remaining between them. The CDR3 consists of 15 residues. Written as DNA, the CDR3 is TGTGCCAGCTCTCCTATGGGCAGGGATCACTATGGCTACACCTTC. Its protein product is CASSPMGRDHYGYTF. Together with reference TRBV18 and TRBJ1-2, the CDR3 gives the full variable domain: NAGVMQNPRHLVRRRGQEARLRCSPMKGHSHVYWYRQLPEEGLKFMVYLQKENIIDESGMPKERFSAEFPKEGPSILRIQQVVRGDSAAYFCASSPMGRDHYGYTFGSGTRLTVV.

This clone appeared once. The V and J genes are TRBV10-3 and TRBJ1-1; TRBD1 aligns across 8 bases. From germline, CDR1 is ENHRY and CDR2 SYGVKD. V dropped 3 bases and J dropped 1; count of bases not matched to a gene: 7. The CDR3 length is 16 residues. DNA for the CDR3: TGTGCCATCAGTGATCCTCACAGGGGGAAGAACACTGAAGCTTTCTTT. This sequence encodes CAISDPHRGKNTEAFF.

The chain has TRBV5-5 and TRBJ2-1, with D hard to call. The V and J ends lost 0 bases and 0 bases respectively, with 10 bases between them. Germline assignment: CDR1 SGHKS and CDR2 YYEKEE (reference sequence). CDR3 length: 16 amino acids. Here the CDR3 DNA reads TGTGCCAGCAGCTTGGAGGCGGCGAGCTCCTACAATGAGCAGTTCTTC. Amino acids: CASSLEAASSYNEQFF.

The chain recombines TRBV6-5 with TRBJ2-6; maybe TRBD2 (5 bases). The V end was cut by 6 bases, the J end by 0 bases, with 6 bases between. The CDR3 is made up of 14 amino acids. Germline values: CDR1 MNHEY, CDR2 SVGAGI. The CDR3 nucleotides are TGTGCCAGCAGGGGGAGCTCTGGGGCCAACGTCCTGACTTTC. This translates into CASRGSSGANVLTF.

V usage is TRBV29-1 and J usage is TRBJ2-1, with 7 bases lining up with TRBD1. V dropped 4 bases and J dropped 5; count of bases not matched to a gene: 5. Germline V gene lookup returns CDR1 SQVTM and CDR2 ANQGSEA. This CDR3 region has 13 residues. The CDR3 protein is CSVGTGDDNEQFF. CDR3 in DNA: TGCAGCGTTGGGACAGGCGACGACAATGAGCAGTTCTTC.

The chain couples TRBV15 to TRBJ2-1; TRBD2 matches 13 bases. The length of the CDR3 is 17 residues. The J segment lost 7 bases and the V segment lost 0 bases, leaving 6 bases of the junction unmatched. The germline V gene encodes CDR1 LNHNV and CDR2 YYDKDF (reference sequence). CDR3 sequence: CATSRELAGGLGNEQFF. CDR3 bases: TGTGCCACCAGCAGAGAACTAGCGGGAGGGCTGGGAAATGAGCAGTTCTTC.

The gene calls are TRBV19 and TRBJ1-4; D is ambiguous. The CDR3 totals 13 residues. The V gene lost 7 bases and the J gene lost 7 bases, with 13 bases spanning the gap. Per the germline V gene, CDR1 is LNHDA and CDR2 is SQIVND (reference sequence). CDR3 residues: CASTYRPGEKLFF. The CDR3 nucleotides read TGTGCCAGTACCTATCGGCCAGGTGAAAAACTGTTTTTT.

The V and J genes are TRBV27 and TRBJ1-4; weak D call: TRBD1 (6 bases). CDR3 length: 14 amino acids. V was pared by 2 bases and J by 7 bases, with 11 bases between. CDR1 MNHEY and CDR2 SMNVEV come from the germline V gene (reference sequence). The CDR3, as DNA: TGTGCCAGCAGTTTACAGGGGTATGGTGAAAAACTGTTTTTT. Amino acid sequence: CASSLQGYGEKLFF.

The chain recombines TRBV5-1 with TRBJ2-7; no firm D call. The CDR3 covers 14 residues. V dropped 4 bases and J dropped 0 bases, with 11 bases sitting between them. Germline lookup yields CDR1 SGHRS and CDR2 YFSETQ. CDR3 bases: TGCGCCAGCAGCAAGAGCGAAAGCTCCTACGAGCAGTACTTC. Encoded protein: CASSKSESSYEQYF.

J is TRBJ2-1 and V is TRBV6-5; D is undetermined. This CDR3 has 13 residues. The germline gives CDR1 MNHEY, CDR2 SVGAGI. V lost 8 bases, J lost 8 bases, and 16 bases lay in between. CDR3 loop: CASGSFSAHEQFF. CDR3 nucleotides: TGTGCCAGCGGTAGCTTTTCCGCTCATGAGCAGTTCTTC.

This CDR3 is CASSSTLDSPYGYTF. For the CDR3, the DNA is TGTGCCAGCAGCTCGACGTTGGACAGTCCCTATGGCTACACCTTC. The chain uses TRBV9 and TRBJ1-2; maybe TRBD1 (6 bases). Germline V gene lookup returns CDR1 SGDLS and CDR2 YYNGEE. The ends were cut back, 4 bases at V and 4 bases at J, with 17 bases in the middle. This CDR3 comprises 15 residues.

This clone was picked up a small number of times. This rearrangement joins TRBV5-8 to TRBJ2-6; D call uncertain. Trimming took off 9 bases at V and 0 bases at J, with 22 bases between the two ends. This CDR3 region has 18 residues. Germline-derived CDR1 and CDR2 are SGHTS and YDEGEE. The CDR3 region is CATLFWAEENSGANVLTF. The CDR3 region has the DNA TGTGCCACCTTATTCTGGGCAGAAGAAAACTCTGGGGCCAACGTCCTGACTTTC.

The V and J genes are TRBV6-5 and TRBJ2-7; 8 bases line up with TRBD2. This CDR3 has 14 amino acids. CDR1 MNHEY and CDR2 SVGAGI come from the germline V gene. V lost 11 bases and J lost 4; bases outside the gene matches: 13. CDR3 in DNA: TGTGCCGGAAGGGAATCGGGGGGGGATTACGAGCAGTACTTC. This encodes CAGRESGGDYEQYF.

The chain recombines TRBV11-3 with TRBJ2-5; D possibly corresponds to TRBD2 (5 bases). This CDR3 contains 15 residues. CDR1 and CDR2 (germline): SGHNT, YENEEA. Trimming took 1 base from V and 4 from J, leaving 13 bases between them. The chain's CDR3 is CASSLGASEAETQYF. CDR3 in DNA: TGTGCCAGCAGCTTAGGGGCTTCGGAGGCAGAGACCCAGTACTTC.

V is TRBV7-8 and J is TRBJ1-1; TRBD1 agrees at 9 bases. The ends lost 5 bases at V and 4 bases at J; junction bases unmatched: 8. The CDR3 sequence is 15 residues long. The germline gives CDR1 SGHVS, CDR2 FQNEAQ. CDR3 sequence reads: CASSVGTGPTTEAFF. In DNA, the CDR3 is TGTGCCAGCAGCGTTGGGACAGGGCCGACCACTGAAGCTTTCTTT. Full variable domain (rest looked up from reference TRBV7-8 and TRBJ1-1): GAGVSQSPRYKVAKRGQDVALRCDPISGHVSLFWYQQALGQGPEFLTYFQNEAQLDKSGLPSDRFFAERPEGSVSTLKIQRTQQEDSAVYLCASSVGTGPTTEAFFGQGTRLTVV.